The rows below give T cell receptor beta chains drawn from one sample of a study of glioma-infiltrating T cells after dendritic cell vaccination. Only in-frame clones appear in the TCRdb table, and some are missing; sequencing was by immunoSEQ multiplex PCR. This sample has tens of thousands of clones, with roughly 87% found just once. The material was blood, obtained before dendritic cell vaccination. The receptor source for this set is a human donor with glioblastoma. Both conserved end residues are part of each CDR3. A D gene is named only where the DNA matches it firmly. The size field is filled for only some rows; it gives once, few, many or a size class.

j_call: TRBJ1-1; d_call: .; cdr3_length: 15; v_call: TRBV7-2; clone_size: once; cdr3_nt: TGTGCCAGCAGCTGGGGGTCGACAGGTAACACTGAAGCTTTCTTT; cdr3_aa: CASSWGSTGNTEAFF
j_call: TRBJ2-5; d_call: TRBD1; cdr3_length: 14; v_call: TRBV6-5; clone_size: .; cdr3_nt: TGTGCCAGCAGGGGGACAGGGGGGCAAGAGACCCAGTACTTC; cdr3_aa: CASRGTGGQETQYF
j_call: TRBJ2-7; d_call: TRBD1; cdr3_length: 13; v_call: TRBV6-6; clone_size: few; cdr3_nt: TGTGCCAGCAGTTACTCGGGACAGGGGATGCAGTACTTC; cdr3_aa: CASSYSGQGMQYF
j_call: TRBJ2-3; d_call: .; cdr3_length: 16; v_call: TRBV5-1; clone_size: .; cdr3_nt: TGCGCCAGCAGCTTATTTGCAGGGATCGGCACAGATACGCAGTATTTT; cdr3_aa: CASSLFAGIGTDTQYF
j_call: TRBJ2-7; d_call: .; cdr3_length: 14; v_call: TRBV19; clone_size: .; cdr3_nt: TGTGCCAGTAGTAAGGGGGTTGGAGCATACGAGCAGTACTTC; cdr3_aa: CASSKGVGAYEQYF
j_call: TRBJ1-3; d_call: TRBD1; cdr3_length: 14; v_call: TRBV29-1; clone_size: .; cdr3_nt: TGCAGCGTTGAAACTACAGGGGCCGGAAACACCATATATTTT; cdr3_aa: CSVETTGAGNTIYF
j_call: TRBJ2-7; d_call: TRBD1; cdr3_length: 17; v_call: TRBV7-9; clone_size: .; cdr3_nt: TGTGCCAGCAGCTTAGCTGGTTCCGGGACAGGGATGAACGAGCAGTACTTC; cdr3_aa: CASSLAGSGTGMNEQYF
j_call: TRBJ2-1; d_call: TRBD2; cdr3_length: 14; v_call: TRBV11-3; clone_size: .; cdr3_nt: TGTGCCAGCAGCCCGGGACTAGCGCCAAATGAGCAGTTCTTC; cdr3_aa: CASSPGLAPNEQFF
j_call: TRBJ2-3; d_call: TRBD1; cdr3_length: 14; v_call: TRBV9; clone_size: .; cdr3_nt: TGTGCCAGCACCACCGGGACAGTTACAGATACGCAGTATTTT; cdr3_aa: CASTTGTVTDTQYF
j_call: TRBJ2-7; d_call: TRBD2; cdr3_length: 19; v_call: TRBV12-5; clone_size: .; cdr3_nt: TGTGCTAGTGGTTTGCCAGACTACACTAGCGGGGGGCGGGCCTACGAGCAGTACTTC; cdr3_aa: CASGLPDYTSGGRAYEQYF
j_call: TRBJ2-5; d_call: .; cdr3_length: 14; v_call: TRBV18; clone_size: .; cdr3_nt: TGTGCCAGCTCACCCGACAGCCTCCAAGAGACCCAGTACTTC; cdr3_aa: CASSPDSLQETQYF
j_call: TRBJ2-3; d_call: TRBD2; cdr3_length: 13; v_call: TRBV29-1; clone_size: .; cdr3_nt: TGCAGCGTTGAGCTGGCGGGGGCAGATACGCAGTATTTT; cdr3_aa: CSVELAGADTQYF
j_call: TRBJ1-2; d_call: .; cdr3_length: 13; v_call: TRBV5-1; clone_size: few; cdr3_nt: TGCGCCAGCAGCGCAGACAGGAACTATGGCTACACCTTC; cdr3_aa: CASSADRNYGYTF
j_call: TRBJ1-1; d_call: .; cdr3_length: 15; v_call: TRBV6-6; clone_size: .; cdr3_nt: TGTGCCAGCAGTGCCCCCGGGGGGGGATTCACTGAAGCTTTCTTT; cdr3_aa: CASSAPGGGFTEAFF
j_call: TRBJ2-2; d_call: TRBD2; cdr3_length: 12; v_call: TRBV7-9; clone_size: .; cdr3_nt: TGTGCCAGCAGCCGGGGGGCCGGGGAGCTGTTTTTT; cdr3_aa: CASSRGAGELFF
j_call: TRBJ1-3; d_call: .; cdr3_length: 13; v_call: TRBV10-3; clone_size: .; cdr3_nt: TGTGCCATCAGACAGAACTCTGGAAACACCATATATTTT; cdr3_aa: CAIRQNSGNTIYF
j_call: TRBJ2-4; d_call: TRBD1; cdr3_length: 11; v_call: TRBV20-1; clone_size: .; cdr3_nt: TGCAGTGGACAGGGGTCGGACATTCAGTACTTC; cdr3_aa: CSGQGSDIQYF
j_call: TRBJ1-2; d_call: .; cdr3_length: 16; v_call: TRBV6-5; clone_size: few; cdr3_nt: TGTGCCAGCAGTTACTCGCGGGGAACAGCTAACTATGGCTACACCTTC; cdr3_aa: CASSYSRGTANYGYTF
j_call: TRBJ1-5; d_call: .; cdr3_length: 15; v_call: TRBV5-1; clone_size: .; cdr3_nt: TGCGCCAGCAGCGCACTCGGGGGGTCCCTGCAACCCCAGCATTTT; cdr3_aa: CASSALGGSLQPQHF
j_call: TRBJ2-3; d_call: TRBD1; cdr3_length: 12; v_call: TRBV6-5; clone_size: .; cdr3_nt: TGTGCCAGCAGAACAGGGGCAGATACGCAGTATTTT; cdr3_aa: CASRTGADTQYF
j_call: TRBJ1-3; d_call: .; cdr3_length: 15; v_call: TRBV29-1; clone_size: .; cdr3_nt: TGCAGCGCCGGCGGGGGGGACGGCTCTGGAAACACCATATATTTT; cdr3_aa: CSAGGGDGSGNTIYF
j_call: TRBJ2-3; d_call: .; cdr3_length: 15; v_call: TRBV9; clone_size: once; cdr3_nt: TGTGCCAGCAGCGTAGGAAGCGGCCTGACAGATACGCAGTATTTT; cdr3_aa: CASSVGSGLTDTQYF
j_call: TRBJ1-1; d_call: .; cdr3_length: 16; v_call: TRBV5-8; clone_size: .; cdr3_nt: TGTGCCAGCAGCTCAGGACAGCCTAAAATGAACACTGAAGCTTTCTTT; cdr3_aa: CASSSGQPKMNTEAFF
j_call: TRBJ1-5; d_call: TRBD1; cdr3_length: 14; v_call: TRBV6-1; clone_size: .; cdr3_nt: TGTGCCAGCAGTGACTCGCAGGGGGCGCAGCCCCAGCATTTT; cdr3_aa: CASSDSQGAQPQHF
j_call: TRBJ2-4; d_call: .; cdr3_length: 15; v_call: TRBV2; clone_size: .; cdr3_nt: TGTGCCAGCAGTGGGCAGGGTGTGACCAAAAACATTCAGTACTTC; cdr3_aa: CASSGQGVTKNIQYF
j_call: TRBJ2-7; d_call: TRBD2; cdr3_length: 16; v_call: TRBV19; clone_size: .; cdr3_nt: TGTGCCAGTAGTCAACGAGCGGGGGGCGGCGGTGAAGAGCAGTACTTC; cdr3_aa: CASSQRAGGGGEEQYF
j_call: TRBJ1-2; d_call: .; cdr3_length: 16; v_call: TRBV5-5; clone_size: .; cdr3_nt: TGTGCCAGCAGCTTGTTGGGATTGTACGACAGCTATGGCTACACCTTC; cdr3_aa: CASSLLGLYDSYGYTF
j_call: TRBJ2-2; d_call: TRBD2; cdr3_length: 17; v_call: TRBV6-4; clone_size: .; cdr3_nt: TGTGCCAGCAGCGTAGCGGGAGGAGAGTCGAACACCGGGGAGCTGTTTTTT; cdr3_aa: CASSVAGGESNTGELFF
j_call: TRBJ2-2; d_call: TRBD2; cdr3_length: 16; v_call: TRBV6-1; clone_size: .; cdr3_nt: TGTGCCAGCAGTGTGTCTCTAGCGGGGGACGGCGGGGAGCTGTTTTTT; cdr3_aa: CASSVSLAGDGGELFF
j_call: TRBJ2-3; d_call: .; cdr3_length: 17; v_call: TRBV4-1; clone_size: .; cdr3_nt: TGCGCCAGCAGCCAAGATACGATCGGCGGGAGCACAGATACGCAGTATTTT; cdr3_aa: CASSQDTIGGSTDTQYF
j_call: TRBJ1-3; d_call: .; cdr3_length: 15; v_call: TRBV4-2; clone_size: .; cdr3_nt: TGTGCCAGCAGCCGAGACGGAGACTCTGGAAACACCATATATTTT; cdr3_aa: CASSRDGDSGNTIYF
j_call: TRBJ1-2; d_call: TRBD1; cdr3_length: 14; v_call: TRBV5-1; clone_size: once; cdr3_nt: TGCGCCAGCAGCTTGACAGGGGACGACTATGGCTACACCTTC; cdr3_aa: CASSLTGDDYGYTF
j_call: TRBJ2-5; d_call: TRBD1; cdr3_length: 16; v_call: TRBV5-1; clone_size: .; cdr3_nt: TGCGCCAGCAGCACCGGGACAGGGGGCGCGGGGGAGACCCAGTACTTC; cdr3_aa: CASSTGTGGAGETQYF
j_call: TRBJ2-2; d_call: TRBD2; cdr3_length: 15; v_call: TRBV25-1; clone_size: .; cdr3_nt: TGTGCCACTACTAGCGGGAGACGTGACACCGGGGAGCTGTTTTTT; cdr3_aa: CATTSGRRDTGELFF
j_call: TRBJ1-2; d_call: .; cdr3_length: 12; v_call: TRBV5-6; clone_size: .; cdr3_nt: TGTGCCAGCAGCTTGTTAAACTATGGCTACACCTTC; cdr3_aa: CASSLLNYGYTF
j_call: TRBJ1-1; d_call: .; cdr3_length: 15; v_call: TRBV7-8; clone_size: .; cdr3_nt: TGTGCCAGCAGCTTAGTAAGCGGGAGGAACACTGAAGCTTTCTTT; cdr3_aa: CASSLVSGRNTEAFF
j_call: TRBJ2-1; d_call: .; cdr3_length: 15; v_call: TRBV5-6; clone_size: .; cdr3_nt: TGTGCCAGCAGCTCCGCGCACAGGATCTACAATGAGCAGTTCTTC; cdr3_aa: CASSSAHRIYNEQFF
j_call: TRBJ2-7; d_call: TRBD2; cdr3_length: 14; v_call: TRBV5-4; clone_size: .; cdr3_nt: TGTGCCAGCAGCTTGCGGGGGGGTTCCTACGAGCAGTACTTC; cdr3_aa: CASSLRGGSYEQYF
j_call: TRBJ2-3; d_call: .; cdr3_length: 17; v_call: TRBV7-3; clone_size: .; cdr3_nt: TGTGCCAGCAGCCCTCTCGGAATAGGGGGAGTGGGAGATACGCAGTATTTT; cdr3_aa: CASSPLGIGGVGDTQYF
j_call: TRBJ2-1; d_call: .; cdr3_length: 16; v_call: TRBV11-3; clone_size: .; cdr3_nt: TGTGCCAGCAGCTTAGAGGGGGGGCAGGCCTACAATGAGCAGTTCTTC; cdr3_aa: CASSLEGGQAYNEQFF
j_call: TRBJ1-2; d_call: .; cdr3_length: 13; v_call: TRBV2; clone_size: once; cdr3_nt: TGTGCCACCCGAGAAGACATAGGATATGGCTACACCTTC; cdr3_aa: CATREDIGYGYTF
j_call: TRBJ2-5; d_call: .; cdr3_length: 12; v_call: TRBV18; clone_size: .; cdr3_nt: TGTGCCAGCTCGAGGGCCGAGAAGACCCAGTACTTC; cdr3_aa: CASSRAEKTQYF
j_call: TRBJ2-1; d_call: .; cdr3_length: 11; v_call: TRBV7-2; clone_size: .; cdr3_nt: TGTGCCAGCAGCTTCAGGGATGAGCAGTTCTTC; cdr3_aa: CASSFRDEQFF
j_call: TRBJ2-3; d_call: TRBD2; cdr3_length: 14; v_call: TRBV9; clone_size: .; cdr3_nt: TGTGCCAGCAGCGTAGCCTCTAGCGGAGATACGCAGTATTTT; cdr3_aa: CASSVASSGDTQYF
j_call: TRBJ2-1; d_call: .; cdr3_length: 11; v_call: TRBV20-1; clone_size: few; cdr3_nt: TGCAGTGCTTCTAGGGGGAATGAGCAGTTCTTC; cdr3_aa: CSASRGNEQFF
j_call: TRBJ2-3; d_call: .; cdr3_length: 12; v_call: TRBV11-3; clone_size: .; cdr3_nt: TGTGCCAGCAGCCAGATGTCTGATACGCAGTATTTT; cdr3_aa: CASSQMSDTQYF
j_call: TRBJ2-4; d_call: .; cdr3_length: 15; v_call: TRBV7-8; clone_size: .; cdr3_nt: TGTGCCAGCAGCTTACGGCGGGGGCTCAAAAACATTCAGTACTTC; cdr3_aa: CASSLRRGLKNIQYF
j_call: TRBJ2-5; d_call: .; cdr3_length: 12; v_call: TRBV10-3; clone_size: .; cdr3_nt: TGTGCCATCAGTGAGTCGAACTTGGCCCAGTACTTC; cdr3_aa: CAISESNLAQYF
j_call: TRBJ2-1; d_call: TRBD2; cdr3_length: 16; v_call: TRBV19; clone_size: .; cdr3_nt: TGTGCCAGTACCGGTAGCGGGGCCAGCTCCTACAATGAGCAGTTCTTC; cdr3_aa: CASTGSGASSYNEQFF
j_call: TRBJ1-2; d_call: .; cdr3_length: 15; v_call: TRBV7-8; clone_size: .; cdr3_nt: TGTGCCAGCAGCTTAGGATCGAGTAATGAATTTGGCTACACCTTC; cdr3_aa: CASSLGSSNEFGYTF
j_call: TRBJ1-3; d_call: TRBD1; cdr3_length: 15; v_call: TRBV6-5; clone_size: .; cdr3_nt: TGTGCCAGCAGGGGCAGGGGGCTTTCTGGAAACACCATATATTTT; cdr3_aa: CASRGRGLSGNTIYF
j_call: TRBJ1-2; d_call: .; cdr3_length: 16; v_call: TRBV4-1; clone_size: few; cdr3_nt: TGCGCCAGCAGCCAAGAATCGGGGAACCCTAACTATGGCTACACCTTC; cdr3_aa: CASSQESGNPNYGYTF
j_call: TRBJ2-3; d_call: TRBD2; cdr3_length: 14; v_call: TRBV7-6; clone_size: .; cdr3_nt: TGTGCCAGCAGCTTAAGGACTAGACAAGATACGCAGTATTTT; cdr3_aa: CASSLRTRQDTQYF
j_call: TRBJ2-5; d_call: TRBD2; cdr3_length: 19; v_call: TRBV4-1; clone_size: .; cdr3_nt: TGCGCCAGCAGCCCCGACCCCGGACTAGCGGGGGGCGGGAGAGAGACCCAGTACTTC; cdr3_aa: CASSPDPGLAGGGRETQYF
j_call: TRBJ1-5; d_call: .; cdr3_length: 13; v_call: TRBV30; clone_size: .; cdr3_nt: TGTGCCTGGAGTAGGGGGAACCATCAGCCCCAGCATTTT; cdr3_aa: CAWSRGNHQPQHF